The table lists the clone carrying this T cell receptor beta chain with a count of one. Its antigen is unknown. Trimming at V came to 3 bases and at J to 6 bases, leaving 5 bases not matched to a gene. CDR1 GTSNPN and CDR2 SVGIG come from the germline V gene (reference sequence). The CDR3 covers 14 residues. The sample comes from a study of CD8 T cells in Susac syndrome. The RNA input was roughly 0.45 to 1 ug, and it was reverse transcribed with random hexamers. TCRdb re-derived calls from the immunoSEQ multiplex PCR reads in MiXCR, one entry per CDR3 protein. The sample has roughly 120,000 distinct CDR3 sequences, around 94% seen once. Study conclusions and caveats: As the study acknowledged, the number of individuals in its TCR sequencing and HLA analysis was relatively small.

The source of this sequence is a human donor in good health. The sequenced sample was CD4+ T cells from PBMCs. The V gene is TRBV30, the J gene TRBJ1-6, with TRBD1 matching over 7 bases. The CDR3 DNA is TGTGCCTGGAGCGCAGGGGGTTCTAATTCACCCCTCCACTTT. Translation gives CAWSAGGSNSPLHF.